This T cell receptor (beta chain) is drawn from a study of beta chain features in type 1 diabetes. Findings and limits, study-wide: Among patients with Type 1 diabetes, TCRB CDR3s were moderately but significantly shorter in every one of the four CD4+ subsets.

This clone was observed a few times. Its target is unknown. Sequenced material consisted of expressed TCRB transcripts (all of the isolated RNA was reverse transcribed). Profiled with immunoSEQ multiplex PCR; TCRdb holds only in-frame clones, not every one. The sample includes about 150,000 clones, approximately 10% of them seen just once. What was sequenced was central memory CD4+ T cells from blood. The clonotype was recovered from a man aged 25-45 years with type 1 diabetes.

The CDR3 loop is CASSLPTGDEQFF. The CDR3 bases are TGTGCCAGCAGTTTACCCACAGGGGATGAGCAGTTCTTC. The V gene is TRBV28, the J gene TRBJ2-1, with 7 nucleotides matching TRBD1. There are 13 residues in the CDR3. Germline CDR1 is MDHEN and CDR2 is SYDVKM. Trimming removed 2 bases from V and 8 bases from J; junction bases left unmatched: 3.